Each of the 10 T cell receptor beta chains below was sequenced from the same sample in a study of T cell repertoires in cytomegalovirus infection. TCRdb re-called the reads with MiXCR, one entry per CDR3 protein. The sample contains 130,000 or so distinct CDR3 sequences, roughly 6.5% of which appear only once. Sequencing was done on a sample of PBMCs. Every receptor here comes from a human donor in good health (CMV status not recorded). Some clones in this sample may be carry-over from other donors' samples.

This clonotype was recorded at least ten times. An end of the junction does not agree with germline; a read error may underlie this. The chain joins TRBV7-2 to TRBJ2-2, with D uncertain. Germline CDR1 is SGHTA and CDR2 is FQGNSA. This CDR3 has 13 residues. CDR3 sequence (DNA): TGTGCCTGCAGTATCGCGAACACCGGGGAGCTGTTTTTT. Its translation: CACSIANTGELFF.

This clonotype was counted at least ten times. The rearrangement links TRBV12-3 or TRBV12-4 to TRBJ2-5; weak D call: TRBD1 (6 bases). Between the trimmed V and J ends, which lost 5 bases and 1 base, there was a span of 8 bases. There are 13 residues in the CDR3. CDR3 protein: CASSRRGQETQYF. DNA of the CDR3: TGTGCCAGCAGTCGCAGGGGCCAAGAGACCCAGTACTTC.

This clonotype was recorded many times. The rearrangement links TRBV7-2 to TRBJ1-1, with D maybe TRBD1 (6 bases). The germline CDR1 and CDR2 sequences are SGHTA and FQGNSA. The germline V and J ends were trimmed by 4 bases and 5 bases, with 14 bases remaining between them. This CDR3 spans 14 amino acids. The CDR3, as DNA: TGTGCCAGCAGCTCCGTGACAGGAGTGACTGAAGCTTTCTTT. It specifies CASSSVTGVTEAFF.

This clonotype was observed at least ten times. The chain has TRBV5-1 and TRBJ1-2, with D maybe TRBD1 (5 bases). This CDR3 comprises 13 residues. Germline V gives CDR1 SGHRS, CDR2 YFSETQ. Trimming left V 0 bases short and J 6 bases short, with 9 bases between. The CDR3 DNA sequence: TGCGCCAGCAGCTTGGCAGGGACTAATGGCTACACCTTC. This translates into CASSLAGTNGYTF.

This clonotype was recorded many times. The genes are TRBV7-3 and TRBJ1-2; 10 bases agree with TRBD1. V shed 5 bases, J shed 7 bases, and the junction held 4 bases outside the gene matches. The CDR3 spans 13 residues. From germline, CDR1 is SGHTA and CDR2 FQGTGA. DNA for the CDR3: TGTGCCAGCAGCGAGGGGACAGGGGTTGGCTACACCTTC. Its translation is CASSEGTGVGYTF.

This clonotype was seen at least ten times. The J gene is TRBJ1-2, the V gene TRBV4-2, with 8 positions matching TRBD1. From germline, CDR1 is LGHNA and CDR2 YNFKEQ. V trimming: 3 bases; J trimming: 6 bases; junction bases outside the gene matches: 12. The CDR3 extends over 16 amino acids. The CDR3 loop is CASSQFSQGARDGYTF. The CDR3 coding sequence is TGTGCCAGCAGCCAGTTTTCCCAGGGGGCGCGTGATGGCTACACCTTC.

This clonotype occurred many times. The chain couples TRBV6-8 to TRBJ2-7; possible D gene TRBD1, 5 bases. Deletions cut 0 bases from V and 4 bases from J, with 7 bases between. The CDR3 contains 13 residues. CDR1 is MNHGY, CDR2 SAAAGT, per germline. In nucleotides, the CDR3 is TGTGCCAGCAGTTACTCCGACAGTTACGAGCAGTACTTC. Translating gives CASSYSDSYEQYF.

This clonotype was counted ten times or more. The rearrangement links TRBV11-2 to TRBJ2-1; possibly TRBD2 for D (6 bases). V lost 4 bases and J 0 bases, leaving 10 bases between the germline ends. In germline, CDR1 is SGHAT, CDR2 FQNNGV. CDR3 length equals 15 residues. DNA for the CDR3: TGTGCCAGCAGCTCCGCCGGGAGCTCCTACAATGAGCAGTTCTTC. It encodes CASSSAGSSYNEQFF.

The gene calls are TRBV12-3 or TRBV12-4 and TRBJ2-1, with 8 bases lining up with TRBD2. The CDR3 is 14 amino acids. With V trimmed by 8 bases and J by 9 bases, 12 bases remained unmatched. The CDR3 here is CASAPGGVHVEQFF. The CDR3 DNA is TGTGCCAGCGCTCCGGGGGGGGTACACGTTGAGCAGTTCTTC.

This clonotype was seen a few times. The rearrangement uses TRBV20-1 and TRBJ2-2; D tentatively reads TRBD1 or TRBD2 (5 bases each). In germline, CDR1 is DFQATT, CDR2 SNEGSKA (reference sequence). CDR3 size: 13 residues. Trimming took 3 bases from V and 5 from J, leaving 10 bases between them. The DNA for the CDR3 is TGCAGTGCTAGCCGTGGGGGTACCGGGGAGCTGTTTTTT. Its protein product is CSASRGGTGELFF.